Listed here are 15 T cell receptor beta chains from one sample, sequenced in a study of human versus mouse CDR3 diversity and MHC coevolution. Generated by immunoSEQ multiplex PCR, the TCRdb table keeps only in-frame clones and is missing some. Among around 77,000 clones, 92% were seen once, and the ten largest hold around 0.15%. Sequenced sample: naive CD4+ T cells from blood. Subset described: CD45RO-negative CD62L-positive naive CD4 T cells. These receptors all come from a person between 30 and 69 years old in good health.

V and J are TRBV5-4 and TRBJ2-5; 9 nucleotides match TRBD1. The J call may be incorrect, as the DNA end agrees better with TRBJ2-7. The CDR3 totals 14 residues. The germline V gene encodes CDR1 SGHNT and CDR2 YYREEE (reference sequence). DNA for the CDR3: TGTGCCAGCAGCGTCCGGGACAGGGCCTTCGAGCAGTACTTC. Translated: CASSVRDRAFEQYF.

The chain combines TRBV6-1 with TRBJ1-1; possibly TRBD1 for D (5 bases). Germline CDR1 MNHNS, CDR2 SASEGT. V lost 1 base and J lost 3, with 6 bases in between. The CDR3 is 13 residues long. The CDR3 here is CASSEGGDTEAFF. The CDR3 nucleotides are TGTGCCAGCAGTGAAGGGGGGGACACTGAAGCTTTCTTT.

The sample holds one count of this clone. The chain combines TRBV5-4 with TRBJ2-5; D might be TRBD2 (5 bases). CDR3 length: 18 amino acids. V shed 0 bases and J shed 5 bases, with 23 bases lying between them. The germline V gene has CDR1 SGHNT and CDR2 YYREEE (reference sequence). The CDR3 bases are TGTGCCAGCAGCTTGGCTGGGTGGCAGACTACAATCGCGGAGACCCAGTACTTC. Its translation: CASSLAGWQTTIAETQYF.

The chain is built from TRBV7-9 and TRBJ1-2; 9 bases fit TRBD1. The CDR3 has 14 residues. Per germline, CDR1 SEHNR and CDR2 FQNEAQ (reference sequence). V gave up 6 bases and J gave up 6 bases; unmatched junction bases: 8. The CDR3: CASRPQGAWDGYTF. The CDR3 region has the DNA TGTGCCAGCAGACCACAGGGGGCTTGGGATGGCTACACCTTC.

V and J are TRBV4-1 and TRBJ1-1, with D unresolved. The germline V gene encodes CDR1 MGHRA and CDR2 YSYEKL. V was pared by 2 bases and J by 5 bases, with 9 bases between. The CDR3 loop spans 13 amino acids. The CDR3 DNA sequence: TGCGCCAGCAGCCAAAGGTGGAGAACTGAAGCTTTCTTT. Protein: CASSQRWRTEAFF.

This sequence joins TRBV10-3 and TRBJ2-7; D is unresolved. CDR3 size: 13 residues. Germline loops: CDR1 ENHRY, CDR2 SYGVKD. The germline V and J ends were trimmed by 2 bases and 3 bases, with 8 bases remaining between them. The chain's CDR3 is CAISEDRSYEQYF. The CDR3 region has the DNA TGTGCCATCAGTGAGGACCGGAGCTACGAGCAGTACTTC.

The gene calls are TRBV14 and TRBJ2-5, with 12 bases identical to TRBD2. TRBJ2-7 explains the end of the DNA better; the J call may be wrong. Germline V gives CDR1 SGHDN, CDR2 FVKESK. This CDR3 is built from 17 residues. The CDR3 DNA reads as TGTGCCAGCAGCCAAGTAAAGGGACTAGCGGGCTCCTACGAGCAGTACTTC. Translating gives CASSQVKGLAGSYEQYF.

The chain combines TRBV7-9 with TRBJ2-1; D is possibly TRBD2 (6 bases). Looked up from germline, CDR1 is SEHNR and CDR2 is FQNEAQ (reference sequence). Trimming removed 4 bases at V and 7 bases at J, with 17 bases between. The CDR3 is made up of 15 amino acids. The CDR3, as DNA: TGTGCCAGCAGCTCGTTCCTCCAGACTAGGAATGAGCAGTTCTTC. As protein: CASSSFLQTRNEQFF.

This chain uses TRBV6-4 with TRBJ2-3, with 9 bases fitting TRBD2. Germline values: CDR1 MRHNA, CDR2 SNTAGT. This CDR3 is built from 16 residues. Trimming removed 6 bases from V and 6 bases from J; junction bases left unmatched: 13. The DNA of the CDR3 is TGTGCCAGCAGCCGAGTAGGGGCGGGGGGGCAGGATACGCAGTATTTT. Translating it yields CASSRVGAGGQDTQYF.

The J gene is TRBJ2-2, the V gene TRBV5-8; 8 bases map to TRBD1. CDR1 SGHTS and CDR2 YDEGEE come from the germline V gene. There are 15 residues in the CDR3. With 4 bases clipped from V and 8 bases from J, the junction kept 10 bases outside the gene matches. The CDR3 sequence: CASSLTGGVTGELFF. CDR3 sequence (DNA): TGTGCCAGCAGCCTAACAGGGGGAGTAACGGGGGAGCTGTTTTTT.

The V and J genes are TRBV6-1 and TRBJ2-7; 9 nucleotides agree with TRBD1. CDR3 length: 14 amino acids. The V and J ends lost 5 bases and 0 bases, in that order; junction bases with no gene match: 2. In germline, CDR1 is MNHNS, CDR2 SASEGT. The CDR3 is CASSPGQGSYEQYF. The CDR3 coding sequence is TGTGCCAGCAGTCCGGGACAGGGCTCCTACGAGCAGTACTTC.

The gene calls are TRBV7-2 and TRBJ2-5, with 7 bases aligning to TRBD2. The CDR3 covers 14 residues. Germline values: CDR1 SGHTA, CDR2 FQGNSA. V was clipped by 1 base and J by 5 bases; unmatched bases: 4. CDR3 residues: CASSLGLASETQYF. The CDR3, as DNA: TGTGCCAGCAGCTTAGGACTAGCTTCTGAGACCCAGTACTTC.

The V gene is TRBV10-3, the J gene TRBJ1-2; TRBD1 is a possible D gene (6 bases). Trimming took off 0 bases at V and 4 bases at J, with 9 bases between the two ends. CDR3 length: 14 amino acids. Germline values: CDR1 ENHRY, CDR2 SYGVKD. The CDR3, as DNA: TGTGCCATCAGTGAGTCGACAGGCCGCTATGGCTACACCTTC. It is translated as CAISESTGRYGYTF.

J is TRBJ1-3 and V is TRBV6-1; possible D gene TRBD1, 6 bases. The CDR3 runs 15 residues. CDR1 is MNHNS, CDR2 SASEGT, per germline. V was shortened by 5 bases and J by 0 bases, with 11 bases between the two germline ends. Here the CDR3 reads CASSPQTGSGNTIYF. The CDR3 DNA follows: TGTGCCAGCAGTCCCCAGACAGGCTCTGGAAACACCATATATTTT.

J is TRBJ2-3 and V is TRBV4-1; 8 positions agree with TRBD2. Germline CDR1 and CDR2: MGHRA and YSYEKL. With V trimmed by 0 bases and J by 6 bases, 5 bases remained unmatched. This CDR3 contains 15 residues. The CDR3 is CASSQEAGGLDTQYF. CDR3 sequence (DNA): TGCGCCAGCAGCCAAGAGGCGGGGGGTCTTGATACGCAGTATTTT.